The following is a TCR beta chain sequence with its context. V was pared by 7 bases and J by 3 bases, with 13 bases between. Germline V gene sequence: CDR1 SNHLY, CDR2 FYNNEI. This CDR3 region has 13 residues. This record comes from a study of blood T cell repertoires in COVID-19. About the research overall: Both acute and convalescent COVID-19 samples were obtained from the United States, Italy and Spain.

Assay: immunoSEQ multiplex PCR; the TCRdb copy retains only in-frame clones and omits some. The sample includes over 600,000 clones, 70% to 90% seen only once; the top ten take under 0.3%. Sequenced sample: peripheral blood. The V call is TRBV2, the J call TRBJ2-7, with a weak D call TRBD1 (5 bases). The TCR was taken from a young woman with acute or convalescent COVID-19. CDR3 coding DNA: TGTGCCAGCACCTACAGGAATTACTACGAGCAGTACTTC. Amino acids: CASTYRNYYEQYF.